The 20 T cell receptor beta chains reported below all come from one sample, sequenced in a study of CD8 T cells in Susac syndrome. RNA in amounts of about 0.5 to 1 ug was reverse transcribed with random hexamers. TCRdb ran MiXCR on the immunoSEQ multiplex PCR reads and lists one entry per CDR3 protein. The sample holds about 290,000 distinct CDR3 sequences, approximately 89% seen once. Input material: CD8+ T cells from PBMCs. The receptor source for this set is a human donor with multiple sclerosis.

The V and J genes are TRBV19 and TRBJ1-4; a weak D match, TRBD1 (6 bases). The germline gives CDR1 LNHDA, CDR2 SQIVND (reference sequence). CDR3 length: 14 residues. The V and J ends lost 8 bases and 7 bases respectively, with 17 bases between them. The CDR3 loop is CASSSEGGFEKLFF. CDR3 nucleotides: TGTGCCAGTTCTTCCGAGGGGGGCTTTGAAAAACTGTTTTTT.

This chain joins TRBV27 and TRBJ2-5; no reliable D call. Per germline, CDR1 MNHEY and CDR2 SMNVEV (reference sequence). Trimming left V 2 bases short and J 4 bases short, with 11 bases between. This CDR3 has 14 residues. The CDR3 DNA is TGTGCCAGCAGTTTAGGGGTATCTGGAGAGACCCAGTACTTC. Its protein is CASSLGVSGETQYF.

The chain's CDR3 is CSARDLRGENTEAFF. In DNA form, the CDR3 reads TGCAGTGCTAGAGATCTGAGAGGGGAGAACACTGAAGCTTTCTTT. V gene TRBV20-1 combines with J gene TRBJ1-1; D is possibly TRBD1 (5 bases). V was pared by 0 bases and J by 1 base, with 12 bases between. The CDR3 is made up of 15 amino acids. CDR1 and CDR2 from the germline V gene are DFQATT and SNEGSKA (reference sequence).

In DNA, the CDR3 is TGTGCCACCAGCAGGTCTCCACTCAGCTACGAGCAGTACTTC. Translating gives CATSRSPLSYEQYF. The V gene is TRBV15, the J gene TRBJ2-7, with D uncertain. CDR1 and CDR2 (germline): LNHNV, YYDKDF (reference sequence). The CDR3 covers 14 residues. V dropped 3 bases and J dropped 3 bases, with 12 bases sitting between them. The whole variable domain, filled in from reference TRBV15 and TRBJ2-7, reads DAMVIQNPRYQVTQFGKPVTLSCSQTLNHNVMYWYQQKSSQAPKLLFHYYDKDFNNEADTPDNFQSRRPNTSFCFLDIRSPGLGDTAMYLCATSRSPLSYEQYFGPGTRLTVT.

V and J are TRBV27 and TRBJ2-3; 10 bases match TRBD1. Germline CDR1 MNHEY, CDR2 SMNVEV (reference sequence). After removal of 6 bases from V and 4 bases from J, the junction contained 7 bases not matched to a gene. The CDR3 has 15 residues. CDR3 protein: CASSPGQGYPDTQYF. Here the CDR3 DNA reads TGTGCCAGCAGCCCGGGACAGGGGTACCCAGATACGCAGTATTTT.

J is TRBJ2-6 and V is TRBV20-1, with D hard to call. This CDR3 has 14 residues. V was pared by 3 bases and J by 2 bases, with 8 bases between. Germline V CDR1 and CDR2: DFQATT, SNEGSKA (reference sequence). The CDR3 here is CSASDKAGANVLTF. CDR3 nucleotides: TGCAGTGCTAGTGACAAGGCTGGGGCCAACGTCCTGACTTTC.

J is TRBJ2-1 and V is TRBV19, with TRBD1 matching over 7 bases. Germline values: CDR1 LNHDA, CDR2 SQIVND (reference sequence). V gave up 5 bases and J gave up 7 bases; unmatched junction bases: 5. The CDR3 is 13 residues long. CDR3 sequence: CASSRQGVNEQFF. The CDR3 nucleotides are TGTGCCAGTAGTCGACAGGGAGTGAATGAGCAGTTCTTC.

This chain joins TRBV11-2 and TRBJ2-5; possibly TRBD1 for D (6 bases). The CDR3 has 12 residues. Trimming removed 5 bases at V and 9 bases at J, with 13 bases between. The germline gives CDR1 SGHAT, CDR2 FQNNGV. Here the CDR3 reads CASSDRTEAQYF. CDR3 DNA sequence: TGTGCCAGCAGCGACAGGACCGAGGCCCAGTACTTC.

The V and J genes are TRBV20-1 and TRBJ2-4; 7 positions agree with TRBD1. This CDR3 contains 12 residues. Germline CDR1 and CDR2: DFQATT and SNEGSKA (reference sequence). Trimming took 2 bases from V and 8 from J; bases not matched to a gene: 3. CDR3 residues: CSARLQGDIQYF. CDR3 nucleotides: TGCAGTGCTAGACTCCAGGGGGACATTCAGTACTTC.

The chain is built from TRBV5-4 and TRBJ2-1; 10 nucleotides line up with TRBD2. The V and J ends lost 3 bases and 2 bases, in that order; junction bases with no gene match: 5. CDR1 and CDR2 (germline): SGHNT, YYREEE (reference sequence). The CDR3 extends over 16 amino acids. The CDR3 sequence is CASSYPGTSAYNEQFF. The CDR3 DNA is TGTGCCAGCAGCTATCCCGGGACTAGCGCCTACAATGAGCAGTTCTTC.

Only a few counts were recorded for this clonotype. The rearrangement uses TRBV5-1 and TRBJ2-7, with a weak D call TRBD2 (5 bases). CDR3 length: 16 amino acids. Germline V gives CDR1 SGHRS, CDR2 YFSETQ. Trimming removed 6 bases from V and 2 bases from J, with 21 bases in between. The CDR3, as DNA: TGCGCCAGCAAACCTGGGGATAGCGAGGGAGCCTACGAGCAGTACTTC. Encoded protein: CASKPGDSEGAYEQYF.

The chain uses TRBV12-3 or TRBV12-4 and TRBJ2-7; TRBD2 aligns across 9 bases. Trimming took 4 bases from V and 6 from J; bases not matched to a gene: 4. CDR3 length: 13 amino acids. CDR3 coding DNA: TGTGCCAGCAGTTCCAGCGGGAGGACCGAGCAGTACTTC. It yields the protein CASSSSGRTEQYF.

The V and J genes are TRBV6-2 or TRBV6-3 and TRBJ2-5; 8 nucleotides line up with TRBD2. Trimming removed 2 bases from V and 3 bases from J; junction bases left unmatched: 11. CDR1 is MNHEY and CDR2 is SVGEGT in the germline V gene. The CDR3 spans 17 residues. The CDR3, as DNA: TGTGCCAGCAGTTACGGATGGATGCTAGCGGGCGAAGAGACCCAGTACTTC. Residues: CASSYGWMLAGEETQYF.

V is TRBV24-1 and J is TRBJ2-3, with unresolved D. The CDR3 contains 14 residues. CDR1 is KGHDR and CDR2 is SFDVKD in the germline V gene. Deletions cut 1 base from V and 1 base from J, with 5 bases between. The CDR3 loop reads CATSDFGGTDTQYF. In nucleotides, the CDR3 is TGTGCCACCAGTGATTTTGGAGGCACAGATACGCAGTATTTT.

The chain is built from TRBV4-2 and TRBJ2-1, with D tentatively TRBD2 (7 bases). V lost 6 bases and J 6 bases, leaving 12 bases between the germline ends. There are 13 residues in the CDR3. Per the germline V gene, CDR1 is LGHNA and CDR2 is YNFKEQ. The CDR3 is CASRMGGANEQFF. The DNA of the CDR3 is TGTGCCAGCAGAATGGGGGGGGCCAATGAGCAGTTCTTC.

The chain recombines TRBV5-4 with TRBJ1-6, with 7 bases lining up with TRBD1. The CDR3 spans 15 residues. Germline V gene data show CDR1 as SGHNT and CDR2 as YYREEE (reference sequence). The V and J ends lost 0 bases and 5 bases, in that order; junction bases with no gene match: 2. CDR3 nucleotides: TGTGCCAGCAGCTTGGGGACAGGCAATAATTCACCCCTCCACTTT. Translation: CASSLGTGNNSPLHF.

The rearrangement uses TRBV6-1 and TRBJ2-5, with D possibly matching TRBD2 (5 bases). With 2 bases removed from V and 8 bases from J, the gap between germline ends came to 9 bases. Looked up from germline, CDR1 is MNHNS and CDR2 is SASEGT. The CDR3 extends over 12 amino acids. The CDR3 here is CASSEYGDTQYF. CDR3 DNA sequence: TGTGCCAGCAGTGAATACGGGGATACCCAGTACTTC.

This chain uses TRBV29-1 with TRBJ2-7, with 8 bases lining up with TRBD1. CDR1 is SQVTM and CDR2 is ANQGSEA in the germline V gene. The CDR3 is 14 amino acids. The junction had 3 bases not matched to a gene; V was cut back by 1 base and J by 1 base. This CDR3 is CSVEAQGGSYEQYF. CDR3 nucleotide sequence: TGCAGCGTTGAAGCACAGGGGGGTTCCTACGAGCAGTACTTC.

The CDR3 loop reads CSARTYTHYEQYF. Here the CDR3 DNA reads TGCAGTGCTAGAACGTACACTCACTACGAGCAGTACTTC. The chain employs TRBV20-1 and TRBJ2-7; D call uncertain. V lost 2 bases and J 3 bases, leaving 11 bases between the germline ends. Per the germline V gene, CDR1 is DFQATT and CDR2 is SNEGSKA (reference sequence). This CDR3 is built from 13 residues.

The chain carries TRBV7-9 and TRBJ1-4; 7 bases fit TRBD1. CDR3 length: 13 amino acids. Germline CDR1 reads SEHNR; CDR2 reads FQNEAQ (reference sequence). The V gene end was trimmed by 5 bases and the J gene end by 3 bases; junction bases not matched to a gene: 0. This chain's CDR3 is CASSGTANEKLFF. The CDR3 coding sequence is TGTGCCAGCAGCGGGACAGCTAATGAAAAACTGTTTTTT. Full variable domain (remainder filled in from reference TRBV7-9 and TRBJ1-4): DTGVSQNPRHKITKRGQNVTFRCDPISEHNRLYWYRQTLGQGPEFLTYFQNEAQLEKSRLLSDRFSAERPKGSFSTLEIQRTEQGDSAMYLCASSGTANEKLFFGSGTQLSVL.